Following are 25 T cell receptor beta chains from one sample sequenced in a study of radiation and T cells in renal cell carcinoma. Time point denoted: blood 2 weeks post-SBRT. This sample's treatment: 15 Gy SBRT to primary tumor, nephrectomy 4 weeks later. The data were produced by immunoSEQ multiplex PCR, yet TCRdb's version contains in-frame clones alone and is incomplete. The table has about 150,000 clones, roughly 86% seen once. The source was blood, collected from a patient whose treatment included radiotherapy and nephrectomy. The receptor source for this set is a woman aged 50 to 60 with renal cell carcinoma.

This chain connects TRBV6-6 to TRBJ2-6; unclear D gene. V lost 5 bases to trimming and J lost 1 base, with 12 bases between them. CDR3 length equals 16 residues. Germline V gene lookup returns CDR1 MNHNY and CDR2 SVGAGI (reference sequence). CDR3 protein: CASSRSSSSGANVLTF. DNA of the CDR3: TGTGCCAGCAGTCGGTCCTCTTCTTCTGGGGCCAACGTCCTGACTTTC.

This rearrangement joins TRBV15 to TRBJ1-5, with TRBD1 as a possible D gene (6 bases). The CDR3 has 15 amino acids. Deletions cut 1 base from V and 6 bases from J, with 13 bases between. Germline V gene data show CDR1 as LNHNV and CDR2 as YYDKDF (reference sequence). The CDR3 DNA reads TGTGCCACCAGCAGAGCCCTAGCGGGGGCTCAGCCCCAGCATTTT. This encodes CATSRALAGAQPQHF. The full variable domain, in which reference TRBV15 and TRBJ1-5 provide the parts outside the CDR3, is DAMVIQNPRYQVTQFGKPVTLSCSQTLNHNVMYWYQQKSSQAPKLLFHYYDKDFNNEADTPDNFQSRRPNTSFCFLDIRSPGLGDTAMYLCATSRALAGAQPQHFGDGTRLSIL.

The chain uses TRBV5-6 and TRBJ1-5, with D unresolved. The germline V gene encodes CDR1 SGHDT and CDR2 YYEEEE. The V gene lost 2 bases and the J gene lost 4 bases, with 10 bases spanning the gap. The CDR3 runs 14 residues. The CDR3 spells CASSFGRTNQPQHF. CDR3 nucleotides: TGTGCCAGCAGCTTTGGCAGGACTAATCAGCCCCAGCATTTT.

The CDR3 is CASSFRASPLHF. CDR3 coding DNA: TGTGCCAGCAGCTTTCGGGCGTCACCCCTCCACTTT. J is TRBJ1-6 and V is TRBV6-5, with D unresolved. V lost 6 bases and J 10 bases, leaving 10 bases between the germline ends. The germline V gene encodes CDR1 MNHEY and CDR2 SVGAGI. The CDR3 has 12 residues.

There are many counts of this clone. This chain joins TRBV7-8 and TRBJ2-1; 10 bases align to TRBD2. The CDR3 is 16 residues long. Germline V CDR1 and CDR2: SGHVS, FQNEAQ. V was clipped by 0 bases and J by 9 bases; unmatched bases: 8. CDR3: CASSLASGGTVSEQFF. The CDR3 bases are TGTGCCAGCAGCTTAGCTAGCGGGGGGACGGTTAGTGAGCAGTTCTTC.

The V and J genes are TRBV30 and TRBJ1-2, with 9 positions matching TRBD1. With 2 bases clipped from V and 5 bases from J, the junction kept 6 bases outside the gene matches. CDR1 is GTSNPN, CDR2 SVGIG, per germline (reference sequence). There are 14 residues in the CDR3. This CDR3 is CAWSFTGGSYGYTF. CDR3 in DNA: TGTGCCTGGAGTTTCACAGGGGGCTCATATGGCTACACCTTC.

The chain is built from TRBV6-4 and TRBJ1-1; perhaps TRBD1 as D (6 bases). CDR1 and CDR2 from the germline V gene are MRHNA and SNTAGT. The CDR3 runs 14 residues. Trimming shortened V by 3 bases and J by 3 bases, and 11 bases separated the two germline ends. Here the CDR3 reads CASSEGGHYTEAFF. The CDR3 DNA reads as TGTGCCAGCAGTGAGGGGGGGCACTACACTGAAGCTTTCTTT.

The rearrangement links TRBV4-1 to TRBJ1-2; D possibly corresponds to TRBD1 (6 bases). In germline, CDR1 is MGHRA, CDR2 YSYEKL. The V end was cut by 0 bases, the J end by 7 bases, with 18 bases between. This CDR3 has 16 amino acids. The CDR3: CASSQELRGVLGGYTF. The CDR3 coding sequence is TGCGCCAGCAGCCAAGAACTAAGGGGGGTTTTGGGTGGCTACACCTTC.

This chain joins TRBV19 and TRBJ1-5, with D maybe TRBD1 (5 bases). Germline V gives CDR1 LNHDA, CDR2 SQIVND (reference sequence). The CDR3 spans 16 residues. Trimming removed 7 bases at V and 4 bases at J, with 20 bases between. CDR3 in amino acids: CASIPQAGRENQPQHF. CDR3 bases: TGTGCCAGTATCCCCCAGGCAGGGAGGGAGAATCAGCCCCAGCATTTT.

The rearrangement uses TRBV7-8 and TRBJ1-1; the D is unclear. The germline V gene encodes CDR1 SGHVS and CDR2 FQNEAQ. Trimming left V 11 bases short and J 0 bases short, with 7 bases between. The CDR3 consists of 11 residues. The CDR3: CASLMNTEAFF. The CDR3 region has the DNA TGTGCCTCCCTAATGAACACTGAAGCTTTCTTT.

The chain employs TRBV6-1 and TRBJ2-3; 8 bases align to TRBD1. Per the germline V gene, CDR1 is MNHNS and CDR2 is SASEGT. The CDR3 is 15 residues long. After removal of 0 bases from V and 4 bases from J, the junction contained 3 bases not matched to a gene. The CDR3 sequence: CASSEATGGPDTQYF. The CDR3 bases are TGTGCCAGCAGTGAAGCAACAGGGGGTCCAGATACGCAGTATTTT.

The CDR3 region is CASSEGQGITEAFF. CDR3 in DNA: TGTGCCAGCAGTGAAGGACAGGGCATAACTGAAGCTTTCTTT. This chain uses TRBV6-1 with TRBJ1-1; 7 bases are shared with TRBD1. The CDR3 loop spans 14 amino acids. V was pared by 1 base and J by 5 bases, with 4 bases of the junction left unmatched. CDR1 MNHNS and CDR2 SASEGT come from the germline V gene.

This clone was seen a single time. CDR3 in DNA: TGTGCCAGCAGTTTACCTAGGGGGCAAGGAGATACGCAGTATTTT. Its translation: CASSLPRGQGDTQYF. The rearrangement links TRBV28 to TRBJ2-3; 7 bases are shared with TRBD1. CDR1 MDHEN and CDR2 SYDVKM come from the germline V gene. This CDR3 is 15 amino acids long. Germline trimming cut 2 bases from V and 5 bases from J; bases unmatched to any gene: 7.

The chain recombines TRBV7-2 with TRBJ1-2, with 7 bases aligning to TRBD1. The trim removed 5 bases at V and 0 bases at J, leaving 15 bases unmatched. Per germline, CDR1 SGHTA and CDR2 FQGNSA. The CDR3 runs to 18 residues. Written as DNA, the CDR3 is TGTGCCAGCAGCCCCAGGGGGTACGCATTGGGAGCTAACTATGGCTACACCTTC. This encodes CASSPRGYALGANYGYTF.

The genes are TRBV2 and TRBJ2-4; D perhaps matches TRBD2 (5 bases). The CDR3 runs to 13 residues. Germline V lookup: CDR1 SNHLY, CDR2 FYNNEI. The V gene lost 4 bases and the J gene lost 8 bases, with 12 bases spanning the gap. The CDR3 protein is CASSGGRADIQYF. CDR3 nucleotide sequence: TGTGCCAGCAGTGGAGGGCGGGCTGACATTCAGTACTTC.

V usage is TRBV7-3 and J usage is TRBJ2-2; D unresolved. The CDR3 extends over 16 amino acids. Trimming stripped 2 bases from V and 0 bases from J, with 10 bases between. CDR1 and CDR2 from the germline V gene are SGHTA and FQGTGA. The CDR3 nucleotides read TGTGCCAGCAGCTTACGGTACCCACCGAACACCGGGGAGCTGTTTTTT. This gives the protein CASSLRYPPNTGELFF.

The rearrangement links TRBV5-1 to TRBJ2-1, with 10 bases identical to TRBD1. The ends lost 3 bases at V and 7 bases at J; junction bases unmatched: 4. The germline gives CDR1 SGHRS, CDR2 YFSETQ. CDR3 length equals 14 residues. The DNA for the CDR3 is TGCGCCAGCAGCTGGGGGACAGGGGCAAATGAGCAGTTCTTC. Translation: CASSWGTGANEQFF.

V usage is TRBV19 and J usage is TRBJ1-2, with a tentative D call TRBD1 (5 bases). The CDR3 extends over 14 amino acids. Germline V gene sequence: CDR1 LNHDA, CDR2 SQIVND (reference sequence). V dropped 1 base and J dropped 4 bases, with 10 bases sitting between them. CDR3 sequence reads: CASSIGRESYGYTF. CDR3 in DNA: TGTGCCAGTAGTATAGGCAGGGAGAGCTATGGCTACACCTTC. The full variable domain, completed using reference TRBV19 and TRBJ1-2, is DGGITQSPKYLFRKEGQNVTLSCEQNLNHDAMYWYRQDPGQGLRLIYYSQIVNDFQKGDIAEGYSVSREKKESFPLTVTSAQKNPTAFYLCASSIGRESYGYTFGSGTRLTVV.

The gene calls are TRBV19 and TRBJ2-3, with D possibly TRBD2 on 5 matching bases. The CDR3 spans 13 residues. The ends were cut back, 7 bases at V and 6 bases at J, with 14 bases in the middle. CDR1 is LNHDA and CDR2 is SQIVND in the germline V gene (reference sequence). CDR3 in DNA: TGTGCCAGTACTGACTACCTGAGGGATACGCAGTATTTT. As protein: CASTDYLRDTQYF.

The chain uses TRBV6-4 and TRBJ1-3; D remains unclear. Germline values: CDR1 MRHNA, CDR2 SNTAGT. Trimming pared 0 bases from V and 0 bases from J, leaving 6 bases between. The CDR3 is made up of 15 amino acids. The CDR3 DNA follows: TGTGCCAGCAGTGACTCCGACGACTCTGGAAACACCATATATTTT. This sequence encodes CASSDSDDSGNTIYF.

The V and J genes are TRBV30 and TRBJ2-7; TRBD1 aligns across 9 bases. This CDR3 has 13 residues. J was trimmed by 2 bases and V by 4 bases; bases with no gene match: 3. The germline gives CDR1 GTSNPN, CDR2 SVGIG (reference sequence). The CDR3 DNA sequence: TGTGCCTGGATTAGACAGGGGGCCTACGAGCAGTACTTC. It is translated as CAWIRQGAYEQYF.

V is TRBV18 and J is TRBJ1-6; D is unclear. Germline assignment: CDR1 KGHSH and CDR2 LQKENI. V lost 1 base and J 14 bases, leaving 18 bases between the germline ends. CDR3 length equals 15 residues. In nucleotides, the CDR3 is TGTGCCAGCTCACCACTTGAAGGTCCTGTCTTGGCCCTCCACTTT. Protein product: CASSPLEGPVLALHF.

This clone has more than one count but fewer than ten. V usage is TRBV4-2 and J usage is TRBJ1-5; 7 bases match TRBD1. The CDR3 covers 15 residues. CDR1 and CDR2 (germline): LGHNA, YNFKEQ. Trimming cost V 1 base and J 5 bases; bases outside gene matches: 5. The CDR3 nucleotides read TGTGCCAGCAGCCAAGCGAGGCAGGGGGATCAGCCCCAGCATTTT. This translates into CASSQARQGDQPQHF.

The V call is TRBV7-9, the J call TRBJ2-2, with D perhaps matching TRBD1 (6 bases). Trimming shortened V by 6 bases and J by 4 bases, and 15 bases separated the two germline ends. CDR3 length: 15 residues. The germline CDR1 and CDR2 sequences are SEHNR and FQNEAQ (reference sequence). The CDR3 DNA is TGTGCCAGCAGTCGGAACAGGGATGGCACCGGGGAGCTGTTTTTT. It specifies CASSRNRDGTGELFF.

The V gene is TRBV7-9, the J gene TRBJ2-5; D may match TRBD1 or TRBD2 (5 bases each). Per germline, CDR1 SEHNR and CDR2 FQNEAQ (reference sequence). The CDR3 has 11 amino acids. The V and J ends lost 9 bases and 6 bases respectively, with 11 bases between them. For the CDR3, the DNA is TGTGCCAGTATAGAGGGGCAGACCCAGTACTTC. It specifies CASIEGQTQYF.